Below are 14 T cell receptor beta chains sequenced from a single sample in a study of TIL therapy for anti-PD-1-resistant metastatic lung cancer. Sequencing used immunoSEQ v3. Sequencing used immunoSEQ multiplex PCR; TCRdb keeps in-frame clones, though not all of them. The sample has tens of thousands of clones; 65% to 80% are singletons. Indicated time point: pre-treatment sample, taken before nivolumab and TIL therapy. The sequencing used blood, collected at baseline. These receptor sequences come from a man between 65 and 79 years old with non-small cell lung cancer.

The chain uses TRBV11-2 and TRBJ2-7, with D maybe TRBD1 (5 bases). V lost 3 bases and J 3 bases, leaving 9 bases between the germline ends. This CDR3 spans 13 amino acids. The germline V gene encodes CDR1 SGHAT and CDR2 FQNNGV. CDR3 amino acids: CASSFSGNYEQYF. The DNA of the CDR3 is TGTGCCAGCAGCTTTTCAGGGAACTACGAGCAGTACTTC.

The V call is TRBV6-1, the J call TRBJ1-3; D remains ambiguous. V gave up 2 bases and J gave up 3 bases, with 5 bases separating them. CDR1 and CDR2 from the germline V gene are MNHNS and SASEGT. This CDR3 spans 13 amino acids. The DNA for the CDR3 is TGTGCCAGCAGTGAATCCTATGGAAACACCATATATTTT. Translated: CASSESYGNTIYF.

The chain carries TRBV6-5 and TRBJ2-5; 13 bases align to TRBD2. The CDR3 consists of 15 residues. Germline CDR1 MNHEY, CDR2 SVGAGI. V trimming: 6 bases; J trimming: 1 base; junction bases outside the gene matches: 2. Here the CDR3 DNA reads TGTGCCAGCAGCCGACTAGCGGGAGGCCAAGAGACCCAGTACTTC. Encoded protein: CASSRLAGGQETQYF.

The V call is TRBV19, the J call TRBJ2-2, with TRBD1 matching 9 bases. Unmatched junction bases numbered 8, after V lost 4 bases and J lost 5 bases. This CDR3 has 16 residues. Germline V gives CDR1 LNHDA, CDR2 SQIVND (reference sequence). The DNA of the CDR3 is TGTGCCAGTAGTAGTTTGGGACAGGGTCGGACCGGGGAGCTGTTTTTT. Its protein product is CASSSLGQGRTGELFF. Combining the CDR3 with reference TRBV19 and TRBJ2-2 gives the whole variable domain DGGITQSPKYLFRKEGQNVTLSCEQNLNHDAMYWYRQDPGQGLRLIYYSQIVNDFQKGDIAEGYSVSREKKESFPLTVTSAQKNPTAFYLCASSSLGQGRTGELFFGEGSRLTVL.

The genes are TRBV28 and TRBJ2-5; TRBD1 is a possible D gene (6 bases). The V and J ends lost 2 bases and 5 bases respectively, with 12 bases between them. CDR3 size: 14 residues. Germline CDR1 MDHEN, CDR2 SYDVKM. The CDR3 loop is CASSLGGDSETQYF. The DNA for the CDR3 is TGTGCCAGCAGTTTAGGGGGCGATTCGGAGACCCAGTACTTC.

The chain is built from TRBV2 and TRBJ2-7; D is possibly TRBD1 (6 bases). Trimming removed 5 bases from V and 2 bases from J, with 10 bases in between. Germline values: CDR1 SNHLY, CDR2 FYNNEI. The CDR3 runs 13 residues. The CDR3 region has the DNA TGTGCCAGCAGTACGAGACAGGCCTACGAGCAGTACTTC. This encodes CASSTRQAYEQYF.

V is TRBV5-6 and J is TRBJ2-1, with D possibly being TRBD1 or TRBD2 (6 bases each). Trimming took off 2 bases at V and 4 bases at J, with 16 bases between the two ends. The CDR3 is 16 residues long. The germline V gene encodes CDR1 SGHDT and CDR2 YYEEEE. The DNA for the CDR3 is TGTGCCAGCAGCTTTGACGCGGGACAATTATACAATGAGCAGTTCTTC. It encodes CASSFDAGQLYNEQFF.

This clone was seen a handful of times. The genes are TRBV11-2 and TRBJ2-7, with D perhaps being TRBD1 or TRBD2 (5 bases each). This CDR3 has 11 residues. Trimming left V 5 bases short and J 10 bases short, with 12 bases between. CDR1 is SGHAT and CDR2 is FQNNGV in the germline V gene. Written as DNA, the CDR3 is TGTGCCAGCAGCCCCTCGGGACCTCAGTACTTC. Translated: CASSPSGPQYF.

V is TRBV19 and J is TRBJ1-5; D may be TRBD1 (6 bases). The CDR3 loop spans 15 amino acids. Between the trimmed V and J ends, which lost 9 bases and 0 bases, there was a span of 15 bases. Germline V lookup: CDR1 LNHDA, CDR2 SQIVND (reference sequence). The CDR3 here is CASRGQSNSNQPQHF. The CDR3 region has the DNA TGTGCCAGCCGAGGACAGTCGAATAGCAATCAGCCCCAGCATTTT.

J is TRBJ1-3 and V is TRBV15; D unresolved. With 0 bases removed from V and 0 bases from J, the gap between germline ends came to 9 bases. Germline V lookup: CDR1 LNHNV, CDR2 YYDKDF (reference sequence). The CDR3 sequence is 16 residues long. The CDR3 nucleotides are TGTGCCACCAGCAGAGACATTAACCTCTCTGGAAACACCATATATTTT. This sequence encodes CATSRDINLSGNTIYF.

The chain links TRBV28 to TRBJ2-5; either TRBD1 or TRBD2 may supply D (5 bases each). The CDR3 covers 15 residues. CDR1 and CDR2 from the germline V gene are MDHEN and SYDVKM. Trimming pared 3 bases from V and 2 bases from J, leaving 13 bases between. CDR3 in DNA: TGTGCCAGCAGTTTGCCGGGACGGGGACAAGAGACCCAGTACTTC. Translated, it gives CASSLPGRGQETQYF.

V usage is TRBV10-2 and J usage is TRBJ1-2, with unresolved D. Germline V gene sequence: CDR1 WSHSY, CDR2 SAAADI. This CDR3 spans 13 amino acids. The V end lost 8 bases, the J end lost 4 bases, and 14 bases lay between the germline ends. The CDR3 sequence is CASGDRSIYGYTF. CDR3 in DNA: TGCGCCAGCGGCGACCGTTCTATCTATGGCTACACCTTC.

This sequence joins TRBV7-9 and TRBJ2-7; TRBD1 matches at 7 bases. Per the germline V gene, CDR1 is SEHNR and CDR2 is FQNEAQ (reference sequence). This CDR3 has 14 amino acids. Losses at the gene ends were 5 bases for V and 7 bases for J; bases not matched to a gene: 11. CDR3 amino acids: CASSRTDRAKEQYF. DNA for the CDR3: TGTGCCAGCAGCCGAACCGACAGGGCAAAGGAGCAGTACTTC.

This rearrangement joins TRBV6-6 to TRBJ1-1; the D is unclear. This CDR3 contains 16 residues. CDR1 is MNHNY and CDR2 is SVGAGI in the germline V gene (reference sequence). V was clipped by 2 bases and J by 1 base, with 14 bases between them. CDR3 protein: CASSYLGSFGNTEAFF. The CDR3 DNA follows: TGTGCCAGCAGTTACCTAGGGAGTTTCGGGAACACTGAAGCTTTCTTT.